One and the same sample provided the 25 T cell receptor beta chains below, sequenced in a study of post-analysis software for immune sequencing data. Regarding the study as a whole: About five TRBV segments, including TRBV5-6, TRBV5-1 and TRBV20-1, were more frequent in patients than controls.

The antigens of these receptors remain unknown. Unique molecular identifiers were built into the TCR beta cDNA libraries. MiXCR was run by TCRdb on the PCR reads, yielding one entry per CDR3 protein. This table has 350,000 to 500,000 distinct CDR3 sequences, roughly 38% appearing once. Sequencing was carried out using blood. These receptors came from a girl aged 2 to 9 with multiple sclerosis.

The chain carries TRBV12-3 or TRBV12-4 and TRBJ2-1; 13 bases match TRBD2. V lost 10 bases and J lost 3; bases outside the gene matches: 18. CDR3 size: 19 residues. As DNA, the CDR3 is TGTGCCACCGAGACCTATAATAATGGGACTAGCGGGAACTACAATGAGCAGTTCTTC. The encoded protein is CATETYNNGTSGNYNEQFF.

There are a few counts of this clonotype. The CDR3 DNA reads as TGTGCCAGCAGCTTAACGTGGGGCGAGTACAATGAGCAGTTCTTC. As protein: CASSLTWGEYNEQFF. The chain employs TRBV11-2 and TRBJ2-1; a possible D gene is TRBD1 (5 bases). Germline V CDR1 and CDR2: SGHAT, FQNNGV. The CDR3 consists of 15 residues. V was trimmed by 2 bases and J by 4 bases, leaving 12 bases between them.

The table lists this clonotype with a few counts. The genes are TRBV18 and TRBJ2-7; D is unresolved. The J call is in doubt because the DNA end fits TRBJ2-5 better. The germline gives CDR1 KGHSH, CDR2 LQKENI. The CDR3 covers 12 residues. CDR3 loop: CASSPSEATQYF. DNA for the CDR3: TGTGCCAGCTCACCATCTGAGGCGACCCAGTACTTC.

The V call is TRBV5-1, the J call TRBJ2-3, with 7 bases lining up with TRBD1. The CDR3 runs to 16 residues. V was clipped by 4 bases and J by 0 bases; unmatched bases: 8. The germline gives CDR1 SGHRS, CDR2 YFSETQ. CDR3 coding DNA: TGCGCCAGCAGCCCCCCAGGGGGTCCTAGCACAGATACGCAGTATTTT. As protein: CASSPPGGPSTDTQYF.

This clonotype was seen a handful of times. The genes are TRBV11-2 and TRBJ2-3; 7 nucleotides match TRBD2. This CDR3 contains 16 residues. The V gene's germline CDR1 is SGHAT and CDR2 FQNNGV. V trimming: 1 base; J trimming: 5 bases; junction bases outside the gene matches: 9. The CDR3 region has the DNA TGTGCCAGCAGCTTAGCATGGCTGGCGGGAGAAGATACGCAGTATTTT. Translation: CASSLAWLAGEDTQYF.

The chain is built from TRBV19 and TRBJ1-2; weak D call: TRBD1 (5 bases). Germline lookup yields CDR1 LNHDA and CDR2 SQIVND (reference sequence). Trimming took 7 bases from V and 6 from J, leaving 18 bases between them. This CDR3 comprises 14 residues. This chain's CDR3 is CASIPGRGEHGYTF. The CDR3 nucleotides read TGTGCCAGTATTCCCGGACGGGGGGAACATGGCTACACCTTC.

A word on this clonotype: An end of the junction differs from the germline gene, which may be a read error. The chain recombines TRBV6-1 with TRBJ1-5, with a weak D call TRBD1 (5 bases). Germline-derived CDR1 and CDR2 are MNHNS and SASEGT. The CDR3 length is 15 residues. The CDR3 nucleotides read TGTGCCAGCAGTCAAGGGGAGGTAGTAGATCAGCTCCAGCATTTT. Residues: CASSQGEVVDQLQHF.

This clonotype has just a few counts. The chain joins TRBV6-6 to TRBJ1-2; no firm D call. V was clipped by 0 bases and J by 4 bases, with 6 bases between them. This CDR3 is built from 13 residues. The germline V gene has CDR1 MNHNY and CDR2 SVGAGI (reference sequence). The CDR3 DNA sequence: TGTGCCAGCAGTTACTCTCGGGGCTATGGCTACACCTTC. Encoded protein: CASSYSRGYGYTF.

The chain links TRBV28 to TRBJ2-7, with D perhaps being TRBD1 or TRBD2 (5 bases each). The germline V gene has CDR1 MDHEN and CDR2 SYDVKM. The V end was cut by 2 bases, the J end by 12 bases, with 20 bases between. This CDR3 is 14 amino acids long. The CDR3 spells CASSLKGPGSIWYF. CDR3 bases: TGTGCCAGCAGTTTAAAGGGGCCGGGATCGATTTGGTACTTC.

The chain employs TRBV7-6 and TRBJ1-1; D is possibly TRBD1 (5 bases). Between the trimmed V and J ends, which lost 1 base and 4 bases, there was a span of 10 bases. The CDR3 has 14 amino acids. Germline V gene data show CDR1 as SGHVS and CDR2 as FNYEAQ. The CDR3 region is CASSLVRGSTEAFF. CDR3 DNA: TGTGCCAGCAGCTTAGTTCGGGGGAGCACTGAAGCTTTCTTT.

The V call is TRBV12-3 or TRBV12-4, the J call TRBJ2-7; TRBD1 might be the D (6 bases). The germline V and J ends were trimmed by 3 bases and 7 bases, with 10 bases remaining between them. The CDR3 runs to 12 residues. The CDR3: CASSFGRGEQYF. CDR3 nucleotides: TGTGCCAGCAGTTTTGGCAGGGGAGAGCAGTACTTC.

The table lists this clonotype with a few counts. The chain employs TRBV15 and TRBJ1-5; tentative D call: TRBD1 (5 bases). The CDR3 is 17 residues long. Germline V gene lookup returns CDR1 LNHNV and CDR2 YYDKDF (reference sequence). Trimming shortened V by 1 base and J by 4 bases, and 17 bases separated the two germline ends. CDR3: CATSRGTPGAPNQPQHF. DNA for the CDR3: TGTGCCACCAGCAGAGGAACCCCCGGGGCCCCTAATCAGCCCCAGCATTTT.

In its sample, this clonotype was seen a few times. The CDR3 is CASSWVNEQFF. Here the CDR3 DNA reads TGTGCCAGCAGTTGGGTCAATGAGCAGTTCTTC. The rearrangement links TRBV12-3 or TRBV12-4 to TRBJ2-1; D is ambiguous. This CDR3 is 11 amino acids long. With 4 bases removed from V and 6 bases from J, the gap between germline ends came to 4 bases.

This chain uses TRBV5-1 with TRBJ2-7; D may match TRBD1 or TRBD2 (5 bases each). This CDR3 has 13 residues. CDR1 and CDR2 from the germline V gene are SGHRS and YFSETQ. V lost 4 bases and J 4 bases, leaving 12 bases between the germline ends. This CDR3 reads CASSTRDLYEQYF. Here the CDR3 DNA reads TGCGCCAGCAGCACCCGGGACCTTTACGAGCAGTACTTC.

The chain couples TRBV28 to TRBJ1-1; D unclear. The CDR3 covers 15 residues. V was pared by 5 bases and J by 1 base, with 14 bases between. The germline gives CDR1 MDHEN, CDR2 SYDVKM. The CDR3 nucleotides are TGTGCCAGCAGTAAACCCCTCTGGCGGAACACTGAAGCTTTCTTT. Protein product: CASSKPLWRNTEAFF.

The sample holds a few counts of this clonotype. The rearrangement joins TRBV29-1 to TRBJ2-4; the D is unclear. Germline V lookup: CDR1 SQVTM, CDR2 ANQGSEA. The CDR3 covers 14 residues. V was cut by 3 bases and J by 2 bases, with 11 bases left in between. The CDR3 coding sequence is TGCAGCGTTGAGCCCTTGGGAACCAAAAACATTCAGTACTTC. It codes for CSVEPLGTKNIQYF.

The chain combines TRBV18 with TRBJ2-5; TRBD1 matches at 8 bases. CDR3 size: 14 residues. Germline values: CDR1 KGHSH, CDR2 LQKENI. J was trimmed by 3 bases and V by 3 bases; bases with no gene match: 3. CDR3 in amino acids: CASSPMTGEETQYF. The CDR3 coding sequence is TGTGCCAGCTCACCTATGACAGGGGAAGAGACCCAGTACTTC.

The genes are TRBV28 and TRBJ2-7; 9 bases agree with TRBD1. V was pared by 7 bases and J by 0 bases, with 16 bases of the junction left unmatched. The CDR3 has 18 amino acids. Germline V gives CDR1 MDHEN, CDR2 SYDVKM. The CDR3 is CASTRPGQGMGYSYEQYF. CDR3 DNA: TGTGCCAGCACCCGACCGGGACAGGGTATGGGGTACTCCTACGAGCAGTACTTC.

V gene TRBV20-1 combines with J gene TRBJ2-3; the match to TRBD2 covers 7 bases. The CDR3 sequence is 14 residues long. Unmatched junction bases numbered 6, after V lost 4 bases and J lost 2 bases. CDR1 DFQATT and CDR2 SNEGSKA come from the germline V gene (reference sequence). The CDR3 sequence is CSATSGAPTDTQYF. In DNA form, the CDR3 reads TGCAGTGCTACCAGCGGGGCCCCCACAGATACGCAGTATTTT.

The J gene is TRBJ1-5, the V gene TRBV18; D unresolved. CDR3 size: 17 residues. Trimming cost V 3 bases and J 3 bases, with 18 bases left between them. The germline V gene encodes CDR1 KGHSH and CDR2 LQKENI. The CDR3 sequence is CASSPTGSPRLNQPQHF. DNA of the CDR3: TGTGCCAGCTCACCGACCGGGTCCCCTAGGCTCAATCAGCCCCAGCATTTT.

J is TRBJ1-5 and V is TRBV7-3; no definite D call. The CDR3 contains 13 residues. Germline CDR1 reads SGHTA; CDR2 reads FQGTGA. Trimming took 5 bases from V and 7 from J, leaving 12 bases between them. The CDR3 bases are TGTGCCAGCAGCGCCCGCCCCGGGCAGCCCCAGCATTTT. Translated, it gives CASSARPGQPQHF.

This clonotype occurred a few times. This chain links TRBV6-2 or TRBV6-3 with TRBJ2-1; 8 bases map to TRBD2. CDR3 length: 18 amino acids. J lost 2 bases, V lost 0 bases, and 9 bases had no gene match. Germline lookup yields CDR1 MNHEY and CDR2 SVGEGT. CDR3 sequence reads: CASSYSIVAGFPYNEQFF. CDR3 in DNA: TGTGCCAGCAGTTACTCGATAGTAGCGGGATTCCCCTACAATGAGCAGTTCTTC.

The rearrangement uses TRBV5-1 and TRBJ2-7, with TRBD2 identical over 8 bases. The J segment lost 1 base and the V segment lost 0 bases, leaving 6 bases of the junction unmatched. From germline, CDR1 is SGHRS and CDR2 YFSETQ. This CDR3 region has 16 residues. CDR3 loop: CASSLAGASGSYEQYF. The CDR3 region has the DNA TGCGCCAGCAGCTTGGCGGGTGCTAGCGGGTCCTACGAGCAGTACTTC.

About this clonotype: One end of the junction varies from germline; a read error may be responsible. This sequence joins TRBV6-5 and TRBJ2-1, with 10 positions matching TRBD1. The length of the CDR3 is 15 residues. Germline-derived CDR1 and CDR2 are MNHEY and SVGAGI. DNA for the CDR3: TGTACCAGCAGTTACGGGGACAGGGGTCCCAATGAGCAGTTCTTC. Amino acids: CTSSYGDRGPNEQFF.

In this sample, this clonotype turned up once. V usage is TRBV20-1 and J usage is TRBJ1-4, with 8 nucleotides matching TRBD1. Germline CDR1 is DFQATT and CDR2 is SNEGSKA (reference sequence). The CDR3 is 14 amino acids. V shed 2 bases, J shed 5 bases, and the junction held 4 bases outside the gene matches. The DNA of the CDR3 is TGCAGTGCTAGAACGCAGGGGGCGAATGAAAAACTGTTTTTT. Translating it yields CSARTQGANEKLFF.